Below are 10 T cell receptor beta chains sequenced from a single sample in a study of shared clonotypes between healthy human individuals. Repertoires were generated with immunoSEQ multiplex PCR, while TCRdb's copy carries only in-frame clones and drops some. The sample records over a million clones, roughly 96% being singletons. The sample taken for sequencing was naive CD4+ T cells sorted from blood. Regarding subset: CD45RA+ positively selected. These TCRs come from a young man in good health.

This clone was detected once. This chain uses TRBV7-2 with TRBJ1-2, with D hard to call. Germline V gene data show CDR1 as SGHTA and CDR2 as FQGNSA. The CDR3 contains 15 residues. The V end lost 6 bases, the J end lost 3 bases, and 17 bases lay between the germline ends. The CDR3 sequence is CASSRRFAADYGYTF. Written as DNA, the CDR3 is TGTGCCAGCAGTAGGCGGTTTGCGGCCGACTATGGCTACACCTTC.

The chain carries TRBV6-6 and TRBJ1-5; 7 bases are a match to TRBD1. The CDR3 covers 16 residues. Trimming at V came to 4 bases and at J to 1 base, leaving 7 bases not matched to a gene. In germline, CDR1 is MNHNY, CDR2 SVGAGI (reference sequence). CDR3: CASSLIDRESNQPQHF. CDR3 nucleotides: TGTGCCAGCAGTTTAATCGACAGGGAGAGCAATCAGCCCCAGCATTTT.

The chain recombines TRBV27 with TRBJ2-1; the D is unclear. The CDR3 runs 14 residues. Trimming left V 1 base short and J 0 bases short, with 4 bases between. The germline V gene encodes CDR1 MNHEY and CDR2 SMNVEV (reference sequence). In nucleotides, the CDR3 is TGTGCCAGCAGTTTATTGAACTCCTACAATGAGCAGTTCTTC. Its protein is CASSLLNSYNEQFF.

V gene TRBV19 combines with J gene TRBJ2-1; D might be TRBD1 (6 bases). Germline V CDR1 and CDR2: LNHDA, SQIVND (reference sequence). The CDR3 consists of 15 residues. Deletions cut 1 base from V and 6 bases from J, with 13 bases between. The CDR3, as DNA: TGTGCCAGTAGTATAGCTACAGGGTTATCCAATGAGCAGTTCTTC. This translates into CASSIATGLSNEQFF.

In regard to this clone: The sample has other DNA sequences that encode this CDR3 too. The chain has TRBV5-1 and TRBJ2-3; D is unresolved. This CDR3 comprises 14 residues. Deletions cut 2 bases from V and 0 bases from J, with 7 bases between. Germline lookup yields CDR1 SGHRS and CDR2 YFSETQ. CDR3 coding DNA: TGCGCCAGCAGCTTAACGGCTAGCACAGATACGCAGTATTTT. Its translation: CASSLTASTDTQYF.

This sequence joins TRBV5-4 and TRBJ2-7; D tentatively fits TRBD1 or TRBD2 (5 bases each). This CDR3 comprises 15 residues. Trimming left V 2 bases short and J 1 base short, with 13 bases between. Germline CDR1 and CDR2: SGHNT and YYREEE (reference sequence). The CDR3 here is CASSFMGRTSYEQYF. In DNA form, the CDR3 reads TGTGCCAGCAGCTTTATGGGACGGACATCCTACGAGCAGTACTTC.

The chain recombines TRBV19 with TRBJ2-7; the match to TRBD1 covers 11 bases. V was pared by 6 bases and J by 3 bases, with 4 bases of the junction left unmatched. The CDR3 extends over 14 amino acids. CDR1 is LNHDA, CDR2 SQIVND, per germline (reference sequence). The CDR3: CASSGGQGGYEQYF. In DNA form, the CDR3 reads TGTGCCAGTAGCGGGGGACAGGGGGGCTACGAGCAGTACTTC.

The V and J genes are TRBV9 and TRBJ1-4; TRBD1 is a possible D gene (6 bases). In germline, CDR1 is SGDLS, CDR2 YYNGEE. This CDR3 comprises 13 residues. The ends were cut back, 0 bases at V and 8 bases at J, with 8 bases in the middle. In DNA form, the CDR3 reads TGTGCCAGCAGCGTAGTACAGGGAGAAAAACTGTTTTTT. It specifies CASSVVQGEKLFF.

This clone was seen only once. The rearrangement joins TRBV19 to TRBJ1-4, with D tentatively TRBD1 (5 bases). Germline-derived CDR1 and CDR2 are LNHDA and SQIVND (reference sequence). V was clipped by 6 bases and J by 5 bases, with 16 bases between them. The CDR3 has 15 amino acids. CDR3 bases: TGTGCCAGTAGACCCCGCGGGACGGAAAATGAAAAACTGTTTTTT. Protein product: CASRPRGTENEKLFF.

This clone was counted a single time. The chain combines TRBV5-1 with TRBJ1-2, with TRBD1 as a possible D gene (6 bases). Trimming shortened V by 0 bases and J by 4 bases, and 22 bases separated the two germline ends. This CDR3 has 18 residues. Germline V gene sequence: CDR1 SGHRS, CDR2 YFSETQ. This chain's CDR3 is CASSLAPQGRSLGYGYTF. As DNA, the CDR3 is TGCGCCAGCAGCTTGGCTCCACAGGGTCGGTCATTAGGCTATGGCTACACCTTC.